This passage covers 18 T cell receptor beta chains from one sample sequenced in a study of blood T cell repertoires in COVID-19. The method was immunoSEQ multiplex PCR; TCRdb's version includes in-frame clones alone and lacks a portion of them. The data contain more than 200,000 clones, 70% to 85% of them singletons. The sequencing sample was made of peripheral blood. The receptor source for this set is an elderly man with acute or convalescent COVID-19.

This chain joins TRBV15 and TRBJ1-2; D perhaps matches TRBD1 (5 bases). There are 15 residues in the CDR3. Trimming removed 0 bases from V and 3 bases from J, with 11 bases in between. Germline CDR1 LNHNV, CDR2 YYDKDF (reference sequence). For the CDR3, the DNA is TGTGCCACCAGCAGAGATCTGGAGGGGCACTATGGCTACACCTTC. It specifies CATSRDLEGHYGYTF.

This chain links TRBV10-2 with TRBJ1-4; 11 bases match TRBD1. This CDR3 has 18 residues. The V gene's germline CDR1 is WSHSY and CDR2 SAAADI. Losses at the gene ends were 7 bases for V and 2 bases for J; bases not matched to a gene: 12. The CDR3 sequence is CASTFGTGGFTTNEKLFF. DNA of the CDR3: TGCGCCAGCACCTTCGGGACAGGGGGTTTTACGACTAATGAAAAACTGTTTTTT.

The V call is TRBV28, the J call TRBJ2-2, with D tentatively TRBD1 (5 bases). This CDR3 comprises 16 residues. Trimming stripped 4 bases from V and 6 bases from J, with 18 bases between. Germline V gene data show CDR1 as MDHEN and CDR2 as SYDVKM. In DNA form, the CDR3 reads TGTGCCAGCAGTTCTCGACCAGGGTTAAAGGCCGGGGAGCTGTTTTTT. Translation gives CASSSRPGLKAGELFF.

V and J are TRBV9 and TRBJ2-7; the D gene is possibly TRBD1 (5 bases). The CDR3 is 16 residues long. V was trimmed by 0 bases and J by 4 bases, leaving 17 bases between them. Germline CDR1 is SGDLS and CDR2 is YYNGEE. The CDR3 loop is CASSVGLGGAGYEQYF. The CDR3 bases are TGTGCCAGCAGCGTAGGACTCGGTGGTGCAGGGTACGAGCAGTACTTC.

This clone was seen many times. The V call is TRBV13, the J call TRBJ2-2; 12 bases line up with TRBD2. This CDR3 contains 14 residues. CDR1 and CDR2 (germline): PRHDT, FYEKMQ (reference sequence). The V segment lost 6 bases and the J segment 7 bases; nucleotides outside the gene matches: 3. CDR3 protein: CASRRLAGVGELFF. The CDR3 coding sequence is TGTGCCAGCAGACGACTAGCGGGGGTCGGGGAGCTGTTTTTT.

Regarding this clone: Other DNA sequences of this sample code for an identical CDR3. V and J are TRBV6-5 and TRBJ2-2; D unresolved. The germline V gene has CDR1 MNHEY and CDR2 SVGAGI. The CDR3 covers 13 residues. V lost 6 bases, J lost 2 bases, and 7 bases lay in between. The CDR3 region is CASSPVNTGELFF. The CDR3 nucleotides are TGTGCCAGCAGCCCAGTAAACACCGGGGAGCTGTTTTTT.

This rearrangement joins TRBV12-3 or TRBV12-4 to TRBJ1-1; D is undetermined. Trimming took off 6 bases at V and 1 base at J, with 9 bases between the two ends. The CDR3 is made up of 13 amino acids. In DNA, the CDR3 is TGTGCCAGCAGCTGGGCAGGGAACACTGAAGCTTTCTTT. This encodes CASSWAGNTEAFF.

The gene calls are TRBV12-3 or TRBV12-4 and TRBJ2-3, with D tentatively TRBD2 (5 bases). CDR3 size: 13 residues. V was trimmed by 3 bases and J by 3 bases, leaving 7 bases between them. CDR3: CASSFGETDTQYF. DNA of the CDR3: TGTGCCAGCAGTTTCGGGGAGACAGATACGCAGTATTTT.

The J gene is TRBJ1-5, the V gene TRBV18, with D perhaps matching TRBD1 (6 bases). V lost 0 bases and J lost 2, with 14 bases in between. The CDR3 consists of 17 residues. Germline loops: CDR1 KGHSH, CDR2 LQKENI. The CDR3 here is CASSPPLGGGGNQPQHF. In nucleotides, the CDR3 is TGTGCCAGCTCACCACCATTGGGAGGGGGGGGCAATCAGCCCCAGCATTTT.

CDR3 DNA: TGTGCCTGGAGTGTACTACGGTCCACAGATACGCAGTATTTT. Translated: CAWSVLRSTDTQYF. The genes are TRBV30 and TRBJ2-3; D is ambiguous. The V gene lost 0 bases and the J gene lost 2 bases, with 9 bases spanning the gap. In germline, CDR1 is GTSNPN, CDR2 SVGIG (reference sequence). The CDR3 runs 14 residues.

This clone was recorded once. In nucleotides, the CDR3 is TGTGCCAGCAGCTTAACGGGAGCCTCAACCCCTGGGGCCAACGTCCTGACTTTC. It is translated as CASSLTGASTPGANVLTF. The V gene is TRBV7-3, the J gene TRBJ2-6; perhaps TRBD2 as D (5 bases). V lost 0 bases to trimming and J lost 2 bases, with 14 bases between them. Germline V gives CDR1 SGHTA, CDR2 FQGTGA. This CDR3 spans 18 amino acids.

V usage is TRBV2 and J usage is TRBJ2-1, with unresolved D. CDR3 length: 11 residues. Trimming pared 6 bases from V and 6 bases from J, leaving 6 bases between. The germline CDR1 and CDR2 sequences are SNHLY and FYNNEI. The CDR3 bases are TGTGCCAGCAGCTCACTCAATGAGCAGTTCTTC. This gives the protein CASSSLNEQFF.

The V and J genes are TRBV12-5 and TRBJ1-3, with a weak D call TRBD1 (6 bases). V dropped 5 bases and J dropped 0 bases, with 8 bases sitting between them. In germline, CDR1 is LGHNT, CDR2 FRNRAP. The CDR3 is made up of 14 amino acids. CDR3 sequence (DNA): TGTGCTAGTGGTGGGGACACCTCTGGAAACACCATATATTTT. This codes for CASGGDTSGNTIYF.

V and J are TRBV9 and TRBJ1-2; 9 bases match TRBD1. Germline V lookup: CDR1 SGDLS, CDR2 YYNGEE. With 2 bases clipped from V and 6 bases from J, the junction kept 8 bases outside the gene matches. This CDR3 is 15 amino acids long. The DNA for the CDR3 is TGTGCCAGCAGCGTGAGGGGACAGGGTTTTGATGGCTACACCTTC. It yields the protein CASSVRGQGFDGYTF. The full variable domain, in which reference TRBV9 and TRBJ1-2 provide the parts outside the CDR3, is DSGVTQTPKHLITATGQRVTLRCSPRSGDLSVYWYQQSLDQGLQFLIQYYNGEERAKGNILERFSAQQFPDLHSELNLSSLELGDSALYFCASSVRGQGFDGYTFGSGTRLTVV.

This chain uses TRBV18 with TRBJ1-2; TRBD1 aligns across 8 bases. This CDR3 has 14 residues. Trimming removed 3 bases from V and 4 bases from J; junction bases left unmatched: 4. Germline CDR1 and CDR2: KGHSH and LQKENI. CDR3 loop: CASSPDREAYGYTF. For the CDR3, the DNA is TGTGCCAGCTCACCGGACAGGGAGGCCTATGGCTACACCTTC.

The rearrangement uses TRBV24-1 and TRBJ2-5; TRBD2 matches at 9 bases. This CDR3 comprises 17 residues. The germline V gene encodes CDR1 KGHDR and CDR2 SFDVKD. V was clipped by 1 base and J by 4 bases; unmatched bases: 9. CDR3 sequence reads: CATSDFRLAGHGETQYF. CDR3 sequence (DNA): TGTGCCACCAGTGATTTTCGCCTAGCGGGGCACGGAGAGACCCAGTACTTC.

The CDR3 here is CASSTRRLAGGETQYF. CDR3 bases: TGTGCCAGCAGCACAAGACGGCTAGCGGGGGGCGAGACCCAGTACTTC. The rearrangement joins TRBV11-1 to TRBJ2-5; 11 bases are shared with TRBD2. V dropped 5 bases and J dropped 5; count of bases not matched to a gene: 10. The CDR3 runs 16 residues. Germline CDR1 reads SGHAT; CDR2 reads FQDESV (reference sequence).

The rearrangement links TRBV19 to TRBJ2-7, with TRBD2 as a possible D gene (5 bases). The CDR3 runs to 13 residues. The germline gives CDR1 LNHDA, CDR2 SQIVND (reference sequence). The V end was cut by 1 base, the J end by 2 bases, with 6 bases between. Here the CDR3 reads CASSIGRAYEQYF. CDR3 bases: TGTGCCAGTAGTATAGGGCGGGCCTACGAGCAGTACTTC.